Shown below are 10 T cell receptor beta chains from a single sample sequenced in a study of CD8 T cells in Susac syndrome. When the RNA was reverse transcribed, random hexamers were used with an input of roughly 0.45 to 1 ug. Via MiXCR, TCRdb re-called the immunoSEQ multiplex PCR reads, giving one row per CDR3 protein. The data contain around 150,000 distinct CDR3 sequences, 95% of them singletons. The source material was CD8+ T cells from PBMCs. The receptor set was obtained from a human donor with Susac syndrome.

The chain carries TRBV5-6 and TRBJ2-7; 9 nucleotides line up with TRBD1. CDR1 is SGHDT and CDR2 is YYEEEE in the germline V gene. J was trimmed by 2 bases and V by 6 bases; bases with no gene match: 9. The CDR3 length is 15 residues. The CDR3: CASTTVDRGAYEQYF. Here the CDR3 DNA reads TGTGCCAGCACCACCGTCGACAGGGGGGCCTACGAGCAGTACTTC.

V is TRBV2 and J is TRBJ2-7; TRBD1 is a possible D gene (5 bases). CDR1 is SNHLY, CDR2 FYNNEI, per germline. The CDR3 length is 14 residues. Trimming left V 7 bases short and J 5 bases short, with 18 bases between. CDR3 DNA sequence: TGTGCCAGCACTTCCCCGGGCAGGGTACACGAGCAGTACTTC. It translates to CASTSPGRVHEQYF.

The chain couples TRBV7-8 to TRBJ2-6, with 12 bases identical to TRBD2. Germline V CDR1 and CDR2: SGHVS, FQNEAQ. V lost 5 bases and J lost 3; bases outside the gene matches: 11. CDR3 length: 19 residues. Here the CDR3 reads CASSLLAGGAPGGANVLTF. As DNA, the CDR3 is TGTGCCAGCAGCCTACTAGCGGGAGGCGCCCCAGGTGGGGCCAACGTCCTGACTTTC.

The chain couples TRBV5-1 to TRBJ1-1; possibly TRBD1 for D (5 bases). Per the germline V gene, CDR1 is SGHRS and CDR2 is YFSETQ. V lost 2 bases, J lost 5 bases, and 13 bases lay in between. This CDR3 comprises 14 residues. The chain's CDR3 is CASSLLGDNTEAFF. The DNA of the CDR3 is TGCGCCAGCAGCTTATTGGGGGATAATACTGAAGCTTTCTTT.

The chain uses TRBV6-5 and TRBJ2-7; D remains ambiguous. From germline, CDR1 is MNHEY and CDR2 SVGAGI. CDR3 size: 12 residues. Trimming removed 4 bases from V and 6 bases from J, with 10 bases in between. As DNA, the CDR3 is TGTGCCAGCAGTTCCTCCCCTTTCGAGCAGTACTTC. Translating it yields CASSSSPFEQYF.

V is TRBV5-1 and J is TRBJ1-2; D gene uncertain. This CDR3 has 14 residues. Deletions cut 3 bases from V and 0 bases from J, with 9 bases between. The germline CDR1 and CDR2 sequences are SGHRS and YFSETQ. The CDR3 spells CASSSFEANYGYTF. The CDR3 DNA is TGCGCCAGCAGCTCCTTCGAGGCTAACTATGGCTACACCTTC.

The CDR3 nucleotides read TGTGCCAGCAGCGTAGAACTAGCGGGAGGAATCGGGGAGCTGTTTTTT. This codes for CASSVELAGGIGELFF. This chain uses TRBV9 with TRBJ2-2; 12 bases match TRBD2. This CDR3 has 16 residues. CDR1 is SGDLS and CDR2 is YYNGEE in the germline V gene. V shed 0 bases and J 7 bases; nucleotides not matched to a gene: 4. The entire variable domain, with the rest obtained from reference TRBV9 and TRBJ2-2, is as follows: DSGVTQTPKHLITATGQRVTLRCSPRSGDLSVYWYQQSLDQGLQFLIQYYNGEERAKGNILERFSAQQFPDLHSELNLSSLELGDSALYFCASSVELAGGIGELFFGEGSRLTVL.

This sequence joins TRBV6-2 or TRBV6-3 and TRBJ2-3; 8 bases line up with TRBD2. The V segment lost 3 bases and the J segment 4 bases; nucleotides outside the gene matches: 15. This CDR3 has 18 amino acids. Germline V lookup: CDR1 MNHEY, CDR2 SVGEGT. The CDR3: CASSYDHSAGGRSDTQYF. In nucleotides, the CDR3 is TGTGCCAGCAGTTATGATCATTCTGCGGGAGGAAGATCAGATACGCAGTATTTT.

V is TRBV30 and J is TRBJ1-1; D unresolved. The CDR3 has 11 amino acids. Trimming took 3 bases from V and 1 from J, leaving 3 bases between them. Per the germline V gene, CDR1 is GTSNPN and CDR2 is SVGIG (reference sequence). CDR3 DNA sequence: TGTGCCTGGAGGGAGAACACTGAAGCTTTCTTT. Residues: CAWRENTEAFF. Full variable domain (missing parts from reference TRBV30 and TRBJ1-1): SQTIHQWPATLVQPVGSPLSLECTVEGTSNPNLYWYRQAAGRGLQLLFYSVGIGQISSEVPQNLSASRPQDRQFILSSKKLLLSDSGFYLCAWRENTEAFFGQGTRLTVV.

The chain combines TRBV11-3 with TRBJ2-7, with 7 bases identical to TRBD1. The germline V gene has CDR1 SGHNT and CDR2 YENEEA. This CDR3 is built from 13 residues. V was pared by 4 bases and J by 6 bases, with 6 bases of the junction left unmatched. The CDR3 loop reads CASSYSTGAEQYF. The CDR3, as DNA: TGTGCCAGCAGCTATTCTACAGGGGCCGAGCAGTACTTC.